What follows is one T cell receptor (beta chain) and its context. Profiling relied on immunoSEQ multiplex PCR, and the TCRdb table lists in-frame clones only, not all of them. Of roughly 250,000 clones listed, approximately 90% are singletons. The data originate from a study of blood T cell repertoires in COVID-19. The CDR3 is 14 residues long. Germline CDR1 and CDR2: MDHEN and SYDVKM. Trimming cost V 8 bases and J 4 bases; bases outside gene matches: 8. The sample was peripheral blood. The rearrangement joins TRBV28 to TRBJ2-1, with 7 positions matching TRBD2. The source is a man aged 25-45 years with acute or convalescent COVID-19. The CDR3 spells CASVNAGGYNEQFF. For the CDR3, the DNA is TGTGCCAGCGTTAACGCCGGGGGGTACAATGAGCAGTTCTTC.